The rows below give T cell receptor beta chains drawn from one sample of a study of blood T cell repertoires in COVID-19. Clones were read by immunoSEQ multiplex PCR, and TCRdb kept only the in-frame ones, dropping some. In the table there are roughly 200,000 clones, approximately 85% of which are singletons. The sequenced material came from peripheral blood. The source is a woman aged 60-75 years with acute or convalescent COVID-19. Both conserved end residues are part of each CDR3. A D gene is named only where the DNA matches it firmly. Some rows mark clone size as missing; the rest say once, few, many or name a class of expanded clone.

J	V	D	size	CDR3	DNA
TRBJ2-2	TRBV7-9	NA	NA	CASSLGRVQTGELFF	TGTGCCAGCAGCTTAGGCAGGGTCCAGACCGGGGAGCTGTTTTTT
TRBJ1-3	TRBV7-8	TRBD1	NA	CASSLAGQGLGNTIYF	TGTGCCAGCAGCTTAGCTGGACAGGGATTAGGAAACACCATATATTTT
TRBJ1-2	TRBV29-1	TRBD1	NA	CSAGTGGRAGYTF	TGCAGCGCTGGGACAGGGGGCCGTGCTGGCTACACCTTC
TRBJ2-3	TRBV6-5	TRBD2	NA	CASSYWTSGRADTQYF	TGTGCCAGCAGTTACTGGACTAGCGGGAGGGCAGATACGCAGTATTTT
TRBJ1-5	TRBV6-5	NA	once	CASSSDRTQPQHF	TGTGCCAGCAGTTCAGACAGAACCCAGCCCCAGCATTTT
TRBJ1-1	TRBV9	NA	NA	CASSPIPQGKAFF	TGTGCCAGCAGCCCAATTCCCCAGGGAAAAGCTTTCTTT
TRBJ2-3	TRBV7-6	TRBD2	NA	CASSLGAGGPTDTQYF	TGTGCCAGCAGCTTAGGAGCGGGAGGGCCAACAGATACGCAGTATTTT
TRBJ2-3	TRBV13	TRBD1	NA	CASSPRRTGRTDTQYF	TGTGCCAGCAGCCCGCGAAGGACAGGGAGGACAGATACGCAGTATTTT
TRBJ1-4	TRBV5-1	NA	NA	CASTEGLSTNEKLFF	TGCGCCAGCACGGAGGGTTTGAGTACTAATGAAAAACTGTTTTTT
TRBJ2-7	TRBV6-5	NA	NA	CASSRQDSYEQYF	TGTGCCAGCAGTAGACAGGACTCCTACGAGCAGTACTTC
TRBJ1-1	TRBV7-2	NA	NA	CASSPVEGEAFF	TGTGCCAGCAGCCCCGTTGAGGGTGAAGCTTTCTTT
TRBJ1-1	TRBV19	NA	NA	CASSITTTGNGRAFF	TGTGCCAGTAGTATAACGACAACAGGGAATGGAAGAGCTTTCTTT
TRBJ2-5	TRBV14	NA	once	CASSPGLLQTQYF	TGTGCCAGCAGTCCAGGGTTGTTGCAGACCCAGTACTTC
TRBJ1-1	TRBV6-1	NA	NA	CASSDVGRGTEAFF	TGTGCCAGCAGTGATGTCGGCAGAGGCACTGAAGCTTTCTTT
TRBJ2-3	TRBV7-2	NA	once	CASSPRQVPTDTQYF	TGTGCCAGCAGCCCCCGACAGGTTCCCACAGATACGCAGTATTTT
TRBJ1-1	TRBV2	NA	NA	CASSEGGTPNTEAFF	TGTGCCAGCAGTGAAGGGGGGACTCCGAACACTGAAGCTTTCTTT
TRBJ1-2	TRBV9	TRBD1	NA	CASSVSDRDYGYTF	TGTGCCAGCAGCGTATCCGACAGGGATTATGGCTACACCTTC
TRBJ2-2	TRBV4-2	TRBD2	NA	CASSQELAGVAGELFF	TGTGCCAGCAGCCAAGAATTAGCGGGAGTGGCCGGGGAGCTGTTTTTT
TRBJ2-3	TRBV5-1	NA	NA	CASSLGQSTDTQYF	TGCGCCAGCAGCTTGGGGCAGAGCACAGATACGCAGTATTTT
TRBJ1-1	TRBV4-1	NA	NA	CASSSNEIAEAFF	TGCGCCAGCAGCTCGAACGAGATTGCTGAAGCTTTCTTT
TRBJ2-3	TRBV3-1/TRBV3-2	TRBD2	NA	CASSQALLAGAADTQYF	TGTGCCAGCAGCCAAGCCTTACTAGCGGGAGCAGCAGATACGCAGTATTTT
TRBJ2-7	TRBV5-1	TRBD1	NA	CASSLGTGHYEQYF	TGCGCCAGCAGCTTGGGGACAGGCCACTACGAGCAGTACTTC
TRBJ2-5	TRBV27	TRBD2	NA	CASSSRLADVQETQYF	TGTGCCAGCAGTTCCCGACTAGCTGATGTTCAAGAGACCCAGTACTTC
TRBJ2-7	TRBV27	NA	NA	CASSLLGGIGRGYEQYF	TGTGCCAGCAGTTTATTAGGTGGGATTGGACGGGGCTACGAGCAGTACTTC
TRBJ2-5	TRBV10-1	TRBD2	few	CASSDGTSVETQYF	TGCGCCAGCAGTGACGGGACTAGTGTGGAGACCCAGTACTTC
TRBJ2-1	TRBV19	TRBD2	NA	CASSMAREGPRSYNEQFF	TGTGCCAGTAGTATGGCCCGGGAGGGCCCCAGGTCCTACAATGAGCAGTTCTTC
TRBJ1-1	TRBV2	NA	NA	CARTQGRNTEAFF	TGTGCCAGAACACAGGGTAGGAACACTGAAGCTTTCTTT
TRBJ2-1	TRBV4-2	TRBD2	NA	CASSQGTWEGRHSDNEQFF	TGTGCCAGCAGCCAAGGTACGTGGGAGGGCCGTCACTCTGACAATGAGCAGTTCTTC
TRBJ1-2	TRBV5-5	NA	once	CASSLASETAIYGYTF	TGTGCCAGCAGCTTGGCGTCAGAGACAGCCATTTATGGCTACACCTTC
TRBJ2-1	TRBV6-2/TRBV6-3	TRBD1	NA	CASSPPGTGGYNEQFF	TGTGCCAGCAGTCCGCCCGGGACAGGCGGGTACAATGAGCAGTTCTTC
TRBJ2-1	TRBV2	NA	few	CASSVEVPGEQFF	TGTGCCAGCAGCGTCGAGGTTCCGGGGGAGCAGTTCTTC
TRBJ2-3	TRBV10-1	TRBD2	once	CASSAAGRGGGGTDTQYF	TGCGCCAGCAGTGCCGCAGGGAGGGGAGGAGGAGGCACAGATACGCAGTATTTT
TRBJ2-2	TRBV5-8	TRBD2	NA	CATRSSGSLAGELFF	TGTGCCACCCGGTCTAGCGGGAGTCTCGCCGGGGAGCTGTTTTTT
TRBJ1-4	TRBV30	NA	NA	CAWSVGMSRRAEKLFF	TGTGCCTGGAGTGTAGGAATGTCCAGGAGGGCTGAAAAACTGTTTTTT
TRBJ1-2	TRBV20-1	NA	NA	CSARDGGSPSF	TGCAGTGCTAGAGATGGGGGCAGCCCTAGCTTC
TRBJ1-6	TRBV27	TRBD1	NA	CASSPSTGGNSPLHF	TGTGCCAGCAGCCCTTCGACAGGGGGTAATTCACCCCTCCACTTT
TRBJ2-3	TRBV5-4	TRBD2	NA	CASSLGGLAGGIDTQYF	TGTGCCAGCAGCTTGGGAGGACTAGCGGGAGGTATCGATACGCAGTATTTT
TRBJ2-3	TRBV9	TRBD2	NA	CASSVARGSGIPPDTQYF	TGTGCCAGCAGCGTGGCACGCGGTAGCGGGATCCCCCCGGATACGCAGTATTTT
TRBJ2-3	TRBV27	NA	NA	CASSFSGPADTQYF	TGTGCCAGCAGTTTCTCTGGGCCAGCAGATACGCAGTATTTT
TRBJ2-1	TRBV6-1	NA	NA	CASSERRFAYNEQFF	TGTGCCAGCAGTGAGAGGAGGTTCGCCTACAATGAGCAGTTCTTC
TRBJ1-2	TRBV6-2/TRBV6-3	NA	once	CASSRREENGYTF	TGTGCCAGCAGTCGCCGGGAGGAGAATGGCTACACCTTC
TRBJ2-7	TRBV28	NA	once	CASSLGQPMSSYEQYF	TGTGCCAGCAGTTTGGGGCAGCCCATGAGCTCCTACGAGCAGTACTTC
TRBJ1-5	TRBV6-5	NA	NA	CAAGDRQPQHF	TGTGCCGCCGGGGATCGACAGCCCCAGCATTTT
TRBJ1-4	TRBV3-1/TRBV3-2	TRBD1	NA	CASSQDQGAREKLFF	TGTGCCAGCAGCCAAGATCAGGGGGCGAGGGAAAAACTGTTTTTT
TRBJ2-7	TRBV13	NA	NA	CASSLRGSEQYF	TGTGCCAGCAGCTTACGAGGGAGCGAGCAGTACTTC
TRBJ1-2	TRBV27	NA	NA	CASSVRNNYGYTF	TGTGCCAGCAGTGTCAGGAATAACTATGGCTACACCTTC
TRBJ2-6	TRBV30	NA	NA	CAWIRAGSGANVLTF	TGTGCCTGGATCCGCGCAGGGTCTGGGGCCAACGTCCTGACTTTC
TRBJ2-1	TRBV9	NA	few	CASSVGESEQFF	TGTGCCAGCAGCGTCGGGGAAAGTGAGCAGTTCTTC
TRBJ1-1	TRBV13	NA	NA	CASSSRDTYTEAFF	TGTGCCAGCAGCTCCCGGGACACCTACACTGAAGCTTTCTTT
TRBJ2-5	TRBV7-9	NA	NA	CASSLAGGETQYF	TGTGCCAGCAGCTTAGCGGGGGGAGAGACCCAGTACTTC
TRBJ2-3	TRBV19	NA	NA	CASNTGGYTDTQYF	TGTGCCAGTAATACAGGCGGCTACACAGATACGCAGTATTTT
TRBJ2-7	TRBV20-1	NA	NA	CSAQLEYEQYF	TGCAGTGCGCAACTAGAATACGAGCAGTACTTC
TRBJ1-5	TRBV6-1	NA	NA	CASSEATGDQPQHF	TGTGCCAGCAGTGAAGCTACGGGTGACCAGCCCCAGCATTTT